Listed here is a single TCR beta chain. No antigen is known for it. The length of the CDR3 is 14 residues. Germline-derived CDR1 and CDR2 are GTSNPN and SVGIG (reference sequence). V shed 0 bases and J shed 4 bases, with 12 bases lying between them. The data were taken from a study of vaccination and CD4 T cells after COVID-19. The overall study: In the convalescent group, nasal swab PCR was SARS-CoV-2 positive; under 10 cases were mild and one severe. Convalescent patients gave post-COVID blood a median about 110 days post-diagnosis, range 35 to 161. Study-level results: The median count of SARS-CoV-2-reactive clonotypes rose from roughly 21 to 40, not significantly.

An Oncomine TCR Beta short-read assay was used to sequence the DNA from cultured CD4+ T cells. TCRdb reprocessed the PCR reads with MiXCR, giving one entry per CDR3 protein. This repertoire shows roughly 15,000 distinct CDR3 sequences, around three fifths found once; its top ten account for approximately 10%. Regarding treatment: approximately 10-day PBMC culture with coronavirus spike peptide pools or control peptides (ViraFEST assay). This TCR was sampled from a human donor who had recovered from COVID-19. The sequenced sample consisted of CD4+ T cells from blood, cultured in vitro. The rearrangement joins TRBV30 to TRBJ1-2; unclear D gene. The CDR3: CAWSVEAAGYGYTF. The CDR3, as DNA: TGTGCCTGGAGTGTGGAGGCCGCGGGCTATGGCTACACCTTC. Full variable domain (remainder filled in from reference TRBV30 and TRBJ1-2): SQTIHQWPATLVQPVGSPLSLECTVEGTSNPNLYWYRQAAGRGLQLLFYSVGIGQISSEVPQNLSASRPQDRQFILSSKKLLLSDSGFYLCAWSVEAAGYGYTFGSGTRLTVV.